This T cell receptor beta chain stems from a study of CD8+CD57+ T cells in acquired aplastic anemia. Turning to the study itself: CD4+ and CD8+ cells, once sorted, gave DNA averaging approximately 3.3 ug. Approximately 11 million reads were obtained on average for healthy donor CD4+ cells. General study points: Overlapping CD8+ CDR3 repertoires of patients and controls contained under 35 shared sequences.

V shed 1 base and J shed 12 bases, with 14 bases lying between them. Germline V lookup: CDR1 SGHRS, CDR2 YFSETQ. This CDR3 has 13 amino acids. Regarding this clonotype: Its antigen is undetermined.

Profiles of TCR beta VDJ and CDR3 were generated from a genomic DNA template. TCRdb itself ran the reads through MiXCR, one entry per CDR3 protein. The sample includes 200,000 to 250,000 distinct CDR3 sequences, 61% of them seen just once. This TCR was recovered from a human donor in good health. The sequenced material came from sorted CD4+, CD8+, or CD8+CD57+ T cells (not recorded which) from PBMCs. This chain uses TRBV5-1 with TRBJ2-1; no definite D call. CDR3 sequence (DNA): TGCGCCAGCAGCTTGCCAGGCATGGATGGGCAGTTCTTC. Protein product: CASSLPGMDGQFF.